The present entry profiles one T cell receptor beta chain with its context. The data were taken from a study of T-cell reconstitution after alpha-beta-depleted transplantation in children. Germline V gives CDR1 KGHSH, CDR2 LQKENI. Trimming cost V 6 bases and J 5 bases, with 20 bases left between them. This CDR3 is built from 16 residues. The authors prepared the TCRbeta library with unique molecular identifiers. TCRdb independently ran MiXCR on the PCR reads; one entry per CDR3 protein. The sample includes 500,000 to 650,000 distinct CDR3 sequences, over 9.5% of them seen just once. This rearrangement joins TRBV18 to TRBJ2-1; D remains ambiguous. The sample here was PBMCs, mostly from graft donor cells, taken 180 days after TCRalphabeta/CD19-depleted stem cell transplant. This TCR came from a female patient aged 2-10 years who had a stem cell transplant for aplastic anemia, so the T cells may come from the graft donor. The CDR3 coding sequence is TGTGCCAGCTCCCGCCAAGGCAGGCCCTTAAACAATGAGCAGTTCTTC. Its translation is CASSRQGRPLNNEQFF.